These 4 T cell receptor beta chains share one sample of origin, sequenced in a study of blood T cell repertoires in COVID-19 (dated by TCRdb to about 2020). Libraries were constructed by the immunoSEQ multiplex PCR assay. This is the immuneACCESS table as TCRdb keeps it, with only in-frame sequences that have V and J called. A part of the clones is gone; compared with another copy, unresolved V genes explain less than half, and the rest is unexplained. Across this sample there are 180,000 or so clones, with roughly 80% seen only once. The leading ten clones occupy roughly 11% of the sample. The sequenced sample was PBMCs or T cells enriched from blood (not recorded which). The receptors here all came from a man aged 45 to 65 who had recovered from COVID-19.

In this sample, this clone turned up a few times. This rearrangement joins TRBV20-1 to TRBJ2-1; D not resolved. Germline CDR1 reads DFQATT; CDR2 reads SNEGSKA (reference sequence). The CDR3 loop spans 11 amino acids. With 3 bases removed from V and 7 bases from J, the gap between germline ends came to 7 bases. CDR3 bases: TGCAGTGCTAGGCAACAAAATGAGCAGTTCTTC. It yields the protein CSARQQNEQFF.

The chain combines TRBV24-1 with TRBJ1-5, with 7 bases matching TRBD1. Per the germline V gene, CDR1 is KGHDR and CDR2 is SFDVKD. Losses at the gene ends were 9 bases for V and 1 base for J; bases not matched to a gene: 8. The CDR3 has 15 amino acids. CDR3 DNA: TGTGCCACCTCCCCCCCAGGGGGAAGCAATCAGCCCCAGCATTTT. This translates into CATSPPGGSNQPQHF.

This rearrangement joins TRBV10-3 to TRBJ1-3; 7 bases map to TRBD1. With 6 bases clipped from V and 2 bases from J, the junction kept 7 bases outside the gene matches. This CDR3 has 15 amino acids. The V gene's germline CDR1 is ENHRY and CDR2 SYGVKD. The CDR3: CAIRERQGAGNTIYF. The DNA of the CDR3 is TGTGCCATCAGGGAAAGACAGGGAGCTGGAAACACCATATATTTT.

The chain recombines TRBV28 with TRBJ2-4; 9 bases match TRBD2. Germline trimming cut 4 bases from V and 7 bases from J; bases unmatched to any gene: 5. This CDR3 comprises 14 residues. CDR1 is MDHEN, CDR2 SYDVKM, per germline. The CDR3 DNA follows: TGTGCCAGCAGTTCTTTAGCGGGAGAGAACATTCAGTACTTC. Its translation is CASSSLAGENIQYF.